This T cell receptor beta chain originates from a study of beta chain features in type 1 diabetes. Based on CD45RO/CCR7/CD25/CD127/CD95/CD27, CD4+ regulatory, stem cell-like memory, naive and central memory cells were sorted. Whole-study results and caveats: The study found moderately but significantly shorter TCRB CDR3s in all four CD4+ subsets of Type 1 diabetes patients.

Expressed TCRB transcripts got sequenced, as all isolated RNA was reverse transcribed. Assay: immunoSEQ multiplex PCR; the TCRdb copy retains only in-frame clones and omits some. The data show over 500,000 clones, around a sixth seen once. On this clone itself: The antigen remains undetermined.

Trimming removed 5 bases from V and 9 bases from J, with 13 bases in between. CDR1 is MDHEN and CDR2 is SYDVKM in the germline V gene. CDR3 size: 12 residues. Sequenced: naive CD4+ T cells from blood. The TCR comes from a man in his late teens or twenties in good health. The V call is TRBV28, the J call TRBJ1-1, with D possibly TRBD1 on 6 matching bases. The CDR3 here is CASSDLDRKAFF. DNA for the CDR3: TGTGCCAGCAGTGACTTGGACAGAAAAGCTTTCTTT.